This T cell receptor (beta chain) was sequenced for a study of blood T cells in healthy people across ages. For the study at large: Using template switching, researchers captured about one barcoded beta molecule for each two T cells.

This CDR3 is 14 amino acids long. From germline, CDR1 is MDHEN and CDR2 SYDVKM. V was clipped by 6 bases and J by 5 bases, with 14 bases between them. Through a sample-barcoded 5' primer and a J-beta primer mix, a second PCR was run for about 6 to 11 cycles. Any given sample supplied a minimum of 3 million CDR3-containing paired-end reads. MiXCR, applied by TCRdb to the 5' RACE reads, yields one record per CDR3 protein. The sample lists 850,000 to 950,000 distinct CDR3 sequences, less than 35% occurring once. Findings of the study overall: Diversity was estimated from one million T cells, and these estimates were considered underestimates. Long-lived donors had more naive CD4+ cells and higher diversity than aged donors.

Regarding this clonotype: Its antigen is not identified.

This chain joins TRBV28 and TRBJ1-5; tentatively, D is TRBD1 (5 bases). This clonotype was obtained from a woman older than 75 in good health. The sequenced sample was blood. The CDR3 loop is CASRDTLGDQPQHF. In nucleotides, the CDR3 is TGTGCCAGCAGGGACACCCTAGGAGATCAGCCCCAGCATTTT.